Below are 21 T cell receptor beta chains sequenced from a single sample in a study of blood T cell repertoires in COVID-19. TCRdb's table, derived via immunoSEQ multiplex PCR, lists solely in-frame clones and lacks some. Of 90,000 to 130,000 clones in the sample, roughly 86% were seen once. Sequenced: peripheral blood. The receptors shown here come from a man in his forties with acute or convalescent COVID-19.

This sequence joins TRBV3-1 (or the pseudogene TRBV3-2) and TRBJ2-3; D is unclear. This CDR3 contains 16 residues. Germline V gene sequence: CDR1 LGHDT, CDR2 YNNKEL (reference sequence). Trimming shortened V by 0 bases and J by 3 bases, and 13 bases separated the two germline ends. Here the CDR3 DNA reads TGTGCCAGCAGCCAAGATCTTGCTACAGCAACAGATACGCAGTATTTT. It yields the protein CASSQDLATATDTQYF.

The chain is built from TRBV7-2 and TRBJ1-6; maybe TRBD1 (6 bases). Germline loops: CDR1 SGHTA, CDR2 FQGNSA. This CDR3 is built from 15 residues. The V end lost 1 base, the J end lost 8 bases, and 12 bases lay between the germline ends. In DNA form, the CDR3 reads TGTGCCAGCAGCTTAGAGTCAGGGGTCGATTCACCCCTCCACTTT. Amino acids: CASSLESGVDSPLHF.

V usage is TRBV15 and J usage is TRBJ1-2; the D is unclear. CDR1 and CDR2 from the germline V gene are LNHNV and YYDKDF (reference sequence). V lost 0 bases, J lost 8 bases, and 10 bases lay in between. CDR3 length: 13 amino acids. DNA for the CDR3: TGTGCCACCAGCAGAGATCATAGTTGGGGCTACACCTTC. Translation gives CATSRDHSWGYTF. The whole variable domain, remainder taken from reference TRBV15 and TRBJ1-2, is DAMVIQNPRYQVTQFGKPVTLSCSQTLNHNVMYWYQQKSSQAPKLLFHYYDKDFNNEADTPDNFQSRRPNTSFCFLDIRSPGLGDTAMYLCATSRDHSWGYTFGSGTRLTVV.

CDR3 protein: CASSFSGESTDTQYF. The CDR3 DNA follows: TGTGCCAGCAGCTTTAGCGGGGAGAGCACAGATACGCAGTATTTT. The rearrangement joins TRBV5-5 to TRBJ2-3; 8 bases line up with TRBD2. V lost 2 bases, J lost 0 bases, and 2 bases stayed unmatched. The CDR3 runs 15 residues. Germline V lookup: CDR1 SGHKS, CDR2 YYEKEE (reference sequence).

This clone was counted once. This rearrangement joins TRBV3-1 (or the pseudogene TRBV3-2) to TRBJ2-2, with 7 bases lining up with TRBD1. CDR1 LGHDT and CDR2 YNNKEL come from the germline V gene (reference sequence). The CDR3 has 14 residues. V lost 0 bases, J lost 6 bases, and 1 base stayed unmatched. As DNA, the CDR3 is TGTGCCAGCAGCCAAGAAGACAGGGCCGGGGAGCTGTTTTTT. Protein sequence: CASSQEDRAGELFF.

The CDR3 reads CASSQGGAYNEQFF. CDR3 nucleotides: TGTGCCAGCAGCCAAGGCGGAGCCTACAATGAGCAGTTCTTC. The genes are TRBV3-1 (or the pseudogene TRBV3-2) and TRBJ2-1; D call uncertain. Trimming took off 1 base at V and 2 bases at J, with 6 bases between the two ends. The V gene's germline CDR1 is LGHDT and CDR2 YNNKEL (reference sequence). The CDR3 is made up of 14 amino acids.

The table lists this clone with a few counts. The chain joins TRBV5-1 to TRBJ1-2, with no clear D. CDR3 length: 17 amino acids. V lost 0 bases to trimming and J lost 6 bases, with 21 bases between them. Germline CDR1 reads SGHRS; CDR2 reads YFSETQ. DNA for the CDR3: TGCGCCAGCAGCTTGGTTGTCTTGGCAGGCCGAGCCCATGGCTACACCTTC. Encoded protein: CASSLVVLAGRAHGYTF.

This chain uses TRBV5-4 with TRBJ1-1; D gene ambiguous. V was clipped by 0 bases and J by 2 bases, with 5 bases between them. The CDR3 has 13 residues. Germline loops: CDR1 SGHNT, CDR2 YYREEE (reference sequence). As DNA, the CDR3 is TGTGCCAGCAGCTTGGGCGGAAACACTGAAGCTTTCTTT. Its protein product is CASSLGGNTEAFF.

This chain links TRBV4-3 with TRBJ2-5, with 10 nucleotides matching TRBD2. Unmatched junction bases numbered 9, after V lost 0 bases and J lost 2 bases. CDR3 length: 18 residues. Germline V gene lookup returns CDR1 LGHNA and CDR2 YSLEER. Here the CDR3 DNA reads TGCGCCAGCAGCCAAGATCTCCAGCGGGGGGGCGAACAAGAGACCCAGTACTTC. Residues: CASSQDLQRGGEQETQYF.

V and J are TRBV27 and TRBJ1-2, with TRBD1 matching 9 bases. Unmatched junction bases numbered 3, after V lost 3 bases and J lost 4 bases. This CDR3 region has 14 residues. In germline, CDR1 is MNHEY, CDR2 SMNVEV (reference sequence). The CDR3 protein is CASSLDRGVYGYTF. The DNA of the CDR3 is TGTGCCAGCAGTTTGGACAGGGGCGTCTATGGCTACACCTTC.

This clone turned up a few times. V usage is TRBV15 and J usage is TRBJ1-2; 10 nucleotides align to TRBD1. V lost 1 base to trimming and J lost 3 bases; unmatched junction nucleotides: 2. This CDR3 has 15 amino acids. Germline loops: CDR1 LNHNV, CDR2 YYDKDF (reference sequence). The CDR3 DNA reads TGTGCCACCAGCAGAGGAGGGACAGGGGACTATGGCTACACCTTC. Amino acid sequence: CATSRGGTGDYGYTF.

This clone was seen just once. The CDR3 reads CASSPPPGAANVLTF. As DNA, the CDR3 is TGTGCCAGCAGCCCGCCCCCCGGTGCGGCCAACGTCCTGACTTTC. The rearrangement joins TRBV7-9 to TRBJ2-6; D gene ambiguous. With 5 bases removed from V and 6 bases from J, the gap between germline ends came to 14 bases. The CDR3 spans 15 residues. The V gene's germline CDR1 is SEHNR and CDR2 FQNEAQ (reference sequence).

The CDR3: CASSESPRAEQFF. The DNA for the CDR3 is TGCGCCAGCAGTGAATCCCCCAGGGCTGAGCAGTTCTTC. The chain is built from TRBV10-1 and TRBJ2-1; possible D gene TRBD1, 5 bases. Looked up from germline, CDR1 is WNHNN and CDR2 is SYGVQD (reference sequence). V was clipped by 3 bases and J by 9 bases, with 12 bases between them. The CDR3 is made up of 13 amino acids.

The rearrangement uses TRBV2 and TRBJ1-1; no clear D. This CDR3 comprises 14 residues. The germline V gene encodes CDR1 SNHLY and CDR2 FYNNEI. With 7 bases removed from V and 1 base from J, the gap between germline ends came to 13 bases. In DNA form, the CDR3 reads TGTGCCAGCACCGAACTTCCGGGGAACACTGAAGCTTTCTTT. This sequence encodes CASTELPGNTEAFF. Supplemented by reference TRBV2 and TRBJ1-1, the full variable domain reads EPEVTQTPSHQVTQMGQEVILRCVPISNHLYFYWYRQILGQKVEFLVSFYNNEISEKSEIFDDQFSVERPDGSNFTLKIRSTKLEDSAMYFCASTELPGNTEAFFGQGTRLTVV.

This chain joins TRBV19 and TRBJ1-1, with TRBD1 matching 7 bases. V was clipped by 5 bases and J by 5 bases; unmatched bases: 5. Germline assignment: CDR1 LNHDA and CDR2 SQIVND (reference sequence). The CDR3 has 13 amino acids. This chain's CDR3 is CASSATGETEAFF. In DNA form, the CDR3 reads TGTGCCAGTAGTGCTACAGGGGAGACTGAAGCTTTCTTT.

This clone was observed a single time. The gene calls are TRBV30 and TRBJ1-4; D may be TRBD1 (5 bases). This CDR3 contains 13 residues. V lost 6 bases to trimming and J lost 6 bases, with 14 bases between them. Germline CDR1 reads GTSNPN; CDR2 reads SVGIG (reference sequence). This CDR3 is CACRGTGDEKLFF. Here the CDR3 DNA reads TGTGCCTGCCGCGGGACGGGGGATGAAAAACTGTTTTTT.

V is TRBV15 and J is TRBJ1-5; possibly TRBD1 for D (6 bases). Germline values: CDR1 LNHNV, CDR2 YYDKDF (reference sequence). The V end was cut by 9 bases, the J end by 9 bases, with 15 bases between. The CDR3 consists of 12 residues. CDR3 DNA: TGTGCCACAGGACAGTCCCGCGGGCCCCAGCATTTT. Its protein product is CATGQSRGPQHF. The full variable domain, in which reference TRBV15 and TRBJ1-5 provide the parts outside the CDR3, is DAMVIQNPRYQVTQFGKPVTLSCSQTLNHNVMYWYQQKSSQAPKLLFHYYDKDFNNEADTPDNFQSRRPNTSFCFLDIRSPGLGDTAMYLCATGQSRGPQHFGDGTRLSIL.

This clone came up a few times. The chain uses TRBV15 and TRBJ1-5; 9 nucleotides align to TRBD1. The CDR3 is made up of 15 amino acids. V lost 2 bases to trimming and J lost 5 bases; unmatched junction nucleotides: 4. CDR1 and CDR2 from the germline V gene are LNHNV and YYDKDF (reference sequence). CDR3 bases: TGTGCCACCAGCAGATGGACAGGGGAGGATCAGCCCCAGCATTTT. Amino acids: CATSRWTGEDQPQHF.

V gene TRBV30 combines with J gene TRBJ2-3; a weak D match, TRBD2 (5 bases). Germline CDR1 and CDR2: GTSNPN and SVGIG (reference sequence). V lost 4 bases to trimming and J lost 4 bases, with 18 bases between them. This CDR3 is 15 amino acids long. CDR3 bases: TGTGCCTGGACCCCCAGCGGAGGATGGGCAGATACGCAGTATTTT. It codes for CAWTPSGGWADTQYF.

This chain uses TRBV5-1 with TRBJ1-1; no firm D call. Germline CDR1 reads SGHRS; CDR2 reads YFSETQ. There are 13 residues in the CDR3. V was pared by 0 bases and J by 4 bases, with 7 bases between. CDR3 nucleotide sequence: TGCGCCAGCAGCTTGGCCCCGAGCACTGAAGCTTTCTTT. Amino acids: CASSLAPSTEAFF.

The chain uses TRBV30 and TRBJ1-5; possible D gene TRBD1, 6 bases. CDR3 size: 14 residues. CDR1 is GTSNPN, CDR2 SVGIG, per germline (reference sequence). V shed 3 bases and J shed 4 bases, with 13 bases lying between them. The CDR3 here is CAWSDGQKNQPQHF. For the CDR3, the DNA is TGTGCCTGGAGCGATGGACAGAAAAATCAGCCCCAGCATTTT. The whole variable domain, remainder taken from reference TRBV30 and TRBJ1-5, is SQTIHQWPATLVQPVGSPLSLECTVEGTSNPNLYWYRQAAGRGLQLLFYSVGIGQISSEVPQNLSASRPQDRQFILSSKKLLLSDSGFYLCAWSDGQKNQPQHFGDGTRLSIL.